The 13 T cell receptor beta chains below were found in one sample sequenced in a study of blood T cell repertoires in COVID-19. Libraries were prepared by immunoSEQ multiplex PCR; TCRdb keeps only in-frame clonotypes and omits some of them. The table includes approximately 150,000 clones, about 92% detected once. Sequenced material: peripheral blood. The receptors come from a human donor in a cohort sampled during active COVID-19.

In this sample, this clone turned up once. V usage is TRBV19 and J usage is TRBJ2-7; perhaps TRBD1 as D (5 bases). Germline CDR1 reads LNHDA; CDR2 reads SQIVND (reference sequence). V lost 5 bases to trimming and J lost 5 bases, with 16 bases between them. The CDR3 extends over 14 amino acids. The CDR3 DNA sequence: TGTGCCAGTAGTGAGAGCAGGGATGCCCACGAGCAGTACTTC. It specifies CASSESRDAHEQYF.

CDR3 in DNA: TGCAGTGCTAGTATTCCGGGGACAGCGAGCTCCTACAATGAGCAGTTCTTC. It codes for CSASIPGTASSYNEQFF. The gene calls are TRBV20-1 and TRBJ2-1, with 7 bases that match TRBD1. The CDR3 consists of 17 residues. In germline, CDR1 is DFQATT, CDR2 SNEGSKA (reference sequence). Germline trimming cut 3 bases from V and 0 bases from J; bases unmatched to any gene: 11.

V is TRBV18 and J is TRBJ2-3, with 9 nucleotides matching TRBD2. The CDR3 totals 12 residues. Germline V CDR1 and CDR2: KGHSH, LQKENI. After removal of 3 bases from V and 9 bases from J, the junction contained 1 base not matched to a gene. The CDR3 DNA sequence: TGTGCCAGCTCACCGCGGGAGGGCACGCAGTATTTT. This gives the protein CASSPREGTQYF.

This chain links TRBV5-1 with TRBJ2-1; TRBD1 might be the D (6 bases). In germline, CDR1 is SGHRS, CDR2 YFSETQ. The CDR3 sequence is 14 residues long. Trimming pared 3 bases from V and 3 bases from J, leaving 10 bases between. The CDR3 protein is CASSSDRHYNEQFF. CDR3 in DNA: TGCGCCAGCAGCTCTGACAGGCACTACAATGAGCAGTTCTTC.

In DNA, the CDR3 is TGTGCCAGCAGCCTAACAGTTAGCAATCAGCCCCAGCATTTT. The encoded protein is CASSLTVSNQPQHF. The chain employs TRBV3-1 (or the pseudogene TRBV3-2) and TRBJ1-5; D gene uncertain. Germline CDR1 reads LGHDT; CDR2 reads YNNKEL (reference sequence). With 4 bases removed from V and 0 bases from J, the gap between germline ends came to 7 bases. There are 14 residues in the CDR3.

The rearrangement links TRBV19 to TRBJ2-1; 8 bases are a match to TRBD2. Per the germline V gene, CDR1 is LNHDA and CDR2 is SQIVND (reference sequence). This CDR3 spans 16 amino acids. The V gene end was trimmed by 6 bases and the J gene end by 7 bases; junction bases not matched to a gene: 14. Here the CDR3 reads CASRPYSGAGQNEQFF. The DNA of the CDR3 is TGTGCCAGTAGACCATATAGCGGGGCGGGGCAGAATGAGCAGTTCTTC.

The rearrangement uses TRBV5-1 and TRBJ1-2; the match to TRBD1 covers 8 bases. The J segment lost 7 bases and the V segment lost 1 base, leaving 6 bases of the junction unmatched. Germline lookup yields CDR1 SGHRS and CDR2 YFSETQ. The CDR3 loop spans 14 amino acids. Here the CDR3 reads CASSLRQGAGGYTF. DNA for the CDR3: TGCGCCAGCAGCTTGCGGCAGGGGGCTGGTGGCTACACCTTC.

The rearrangement joins TRBV5-4 to TRBJ1-2, with D maybe TRBD1 (6 bases). This CDR3 contains 16 residues. In germline, CDR1 is SGHNT, CDR2 YYREEE (reference sequence). Trimming stripped 3 bases from V and 6 bases from J, with 21 bases between. CDR3 protein: CASSSAGASDADGYTF. The CDR3 DNA reads TGTGCCAGCAGCTCGGCAGGGGCGTCCGATGCGGATGGCTACACCTTC.

On this clone: Other DNA sequences in this specimen translate into the identical CDR3. The CDR3: CASSYAVNPNTEAFF. CDR3 coding DNA: TGTGCCAGCAGTTACGCAGTCAACCCGAACACTGAAGCTTTCTTT. V is TRBV6-6 and J is TRBJ1-1; D remains ambiguous. Looked up from germline, CDR1 is MNHNY and CDR2 is SVGAGI (reference sequence). CDR3 length: 15 residues. Deletions cut 2 bases from V and 1 base from J, with 11 bases between.

This clone is a singleton in its sample. The V call is TRBV15, the J call TRBJ1-2; 11 bases are shared with TRBD1. Germline values: CDR1 LNHNV, CDR2 YYDKDF (reference sequence). V dropped 0 bases and J dropped 6; count of bases not matched to a gene: 6. CDR3 size: 16 residues. The CDR3 DNA is TGTGCCACCAGCAGAGAAACCGGGACAGGGGGTGATGGCTACACCTTC. Protein sequence: CATSRETGTGGDGYTF.

The chain employs TRBV7-2 and TRBJ2-1, with 9 bases that match TRBD2. Trimming took 0 bases from V and 7 from J; bases not matched to a gene: 7. Germline V gene lookup returns CDR1 SGHTA and CDR2 FQGNSA. The CDR3 consists of 16 residues. In nucleotides, the CDR3 is TGTGCCAGCAGCTTAGCCCCGGGACTAGCATGGAATGAGCAGTTCTTC. Protein product: CASSLAPGLAWNEQFF.

The J gene is TRBJ2-7, the V gene TRBV4-2, with 11 bases fitting TRBD1. V shed 1 base and J 4 bases; nucleotides not matched to a gene: 6. CDR3 size: 16 residues. Germline lookup yields CDR1 LGHNA and CDR2 YNFKEQ. The CDR3 nucleotides read TGTGCCAGCAGCCAAGGGGTCGGACAGGGGGCATACGAGCAGTACTTC. Protein sequence: CASSQGVGQGAYEQYF.

The gene calls are TRBV27 and TRBJ1-2; unclear D gene. The CDR3 loop spans 14 amino acids. The V gene lost 5 bases and the J gene lost 4 bases, with 14 bases spanning the gap. Germline V gene data show CDR1 as MNHEY and CDR2 as SMNVEV (reference sequence). The CDR3 DNA reads as TGTGCCAGCAGTCCCGGCGGGGAGATCTATGGCTACACCTTC. Protein sequence: CASSPGGEIYGYTF.